The clone carrying this TCR beta chain came up many times. The antigen is undetermined. The entry originates in a study of T cell repertoires in cytomegalovirus infection. In the study overall: The authors relied on CMV epitopes, both recently identified HLA-C-restricted and well-studied HLA-B-restricted.

TCRdb ran MiXCR on the reads and lists one entry per CDR3 protein. This sample has about 740,000 distinct CDR3 sequences, with around 35% found just once. The germline V and J ends were trimmed by 3 bases and 5 bases, with 14 bases remaining between them. The V gene's germline CDR1 is SGHTA and CDR2 FQGNSA. The CDR3 spans 14 residues. This material consisted of cultured PBMCs, taken from culture after CMV antigen stimulation. This sequence originates from a human donor in good health (CMV status not recorded). Some clones in this sample may be carry-over from other donors' samples. The chain is built from TRBV7-2 and TRBJ2-7; tentatively, D is TRBD1 or TRBD2 (5 bases each). The CDR3 nucleotides are TGTGCCAGCAGCTTTTCCTATGGGACCGACGAGCAGTACTTC. This sequence encodes CASSFSYGTDEQYF.